The clone carrying this TCR beta chain has ten or more counts. The target antigen is unknown. Ophthalmopathy patients had moderate-to-severe active disease, CAS ≥3, NOSPECS ≥4, and disease duration under 3 months. The authors obtained PBMCs from more than 9.5 ml of fresh peripheral blood. The CDR3 is made up of 17 amino acids. The germline V gene encodes CDR1 SGHDT and CDR2 YYEEEE. V was trimmed by 3 bases and J by 2 bases, leaving 19 bases between them. This specimen belongs to a study of T cells in Graves' hyperthyroidism and ophthalmopathy. TCR beta CDR3 region amplification was performed from RNA transcripts. The TCR CDR3 was amplified in a first-round RT-PCR using the HTBI primer set. TCRdb recomputed calls from the multiplex PCR reads with MiXCR, one row per CDR3 protein. This sample has about 260,000 distinct CDR3 sequences, with 16% found just once. Study-level findings and limits: A 13 V-J model separated ophthalmopathy from stable hyperthyroidism.

Sequenced input: blood. The chain employs TRBV5-6 and TRBJ2-3; D tentatively fits TRBD1 or TRBD2 (5 bases each). The sequence came from a woman aged 18-29 years with Graves' ophthalmopathy. The CDR3 DNA follows: TGTGCCAGCAGCTCTTTCCCTGCCTGGGACCACACAGATACGCAGTATTTT. Translation gives CASSSFPAWDHTDTQYF.